One and the same sample provided the 4 T cell receptor beta chains below, sequenced in a study of T-cell reconstitution after alpha-beta-depleted transplantation in children. Researchers prepared the TCRbeta library using unique molecular identifiers, the study reports. One entry per CDR3 protein results from TCRdb running MiXCR on the PCR reads. The table lists roughly 400,000 distinct CDR3 sequences, approximately 42% of them singletons. The sequencing used PBMCs, collected before TCRalphabeta/CD19-depleted stem cell transplant. The receptors originated from a girl aged 2-10 years with aplastic anemia, due to receive a stem cell transplant.

This sequence joins TRBV7-9 and TRBJ2-1, with TRBD2 identical over 8 bases. Losses at the gene ends were 7 bases for V and 0 bases for J; bases not matched to a gene: 5. CDR1 is SEHNR and CDR2 is FQNEAQ in the germline V gene (reference sequence). CDR3 length equals 15 residues. The CDR3 DNA sequence: TGTGCCAGCATCAGAAGCGGGAGCTCCTACAATGAGCAGTTCTTC. Encoded protein: CASIRSGSSYNEQFF.

The gene calls are TRBV2 and TRBJ2-1; 10 bases match TRBD2. The germline gives CDR1 SNHLY, CDR2 FYNNEI. This CDR3 is built from 16 residues. The trim removed 6 bases at V and 2 bases at J, leaving 7 bases unmatched. The CDR3 DNA is TGTGCCAGCAGCACGACTAGCGGGTCAGCCTACAATGAGCAGTTCTTC. The encoded protein is CASSTTSGSAYNEQFF.

This clonotype has ten or more counts. The chain combines TRBV7-2 with TRBJ2-3, with a tentative D call TRBD2 (6 bases). Per the germline V gene, CDR1 is SGHTA and CDR2 is FQGNSA. The V end lost 1 base, the J end lost 0 bases, and 14 bases lay between the germline ends. This CDR3 spans 17 amino acids. As DNA, the CDR3 is TGTGCCAGCAGCTTAGGGGGCGGGATCACTAGCACAGATACGCAGTATTTT. Translation gives CASSLGGGITSTDTQYF.

The chain links TRBV20-1 to TRBJ2-4; TRBD2 aligns across 11 bases. V shed 0 bases, J shed 3 bases, and the junction held 4 bases outside the gene matches. There are 16 residues in the CDR3. Germline-derived CDR1 and CDR2 are DFQATT and SNEGSKA (reference sequence). The CDR3: CSARDPLAGGKNIQYF. The CDR3 region has the DNA TGCAGTGCTAGAGATCCCCTAGCGGGGGGCAAAAACATTCAGTACTTC.